This TCR beta chain comes out of a study of Ad26.COV2.S vaccination and SARS-CoV-2 variants. Study-level findings and limits: Recipients of either vaccine or placebo displayed similar breadth of non-spike TCRs. Spike-specific TCR breadth ran higher among vaccine recipients than placebo recipients. The breadth of spike-specific CD8+ and CD4+ T cell responses after vaccination was reportedly substantial.

The CDR3 covers 15 residues. V lost 2 bases to trimming and J lost 4 bases, with 14 bases between them. CDR1 MDHEN and CDR2 SYDVKM come from the germline V gene. The table came from immunoSEQ multiplex PCR; TCRdb's copy has only in-frame clones and leaves some out. The data contain around 340,000 clones, about nine tenths of them seen just once; the ten biggest clones take up around 6.4%. Note on this clone: Its specificity is unknown.

As to treatment: 19 received Ad26.COV2.S at low or high dose, single or two shots; 5 received placebo; per-sample allocation not given. The samples were gathered on day 63 after the first injection of vaccine or placebo. The donor's status was that of an adult aged 18-55 years in Boston. The chain combines TRBV28 with TRBJ1-1; D unresolved. Sequenced here: peripheral blood, sampled in a trial of Ad26.COV2.S vaccine versus placebo. This sequence was found in a person between 18 and 65 years old who received the Ad26.COV2.S COVID-19 vaccine or a placebo. The CDR3 loop reads CASSLQRVLGTEAFF. DNA for the CDR3: TGTGCCAGCAGTTTACAACGGGTATTGGGCACTGAAGCTTTCTTT.